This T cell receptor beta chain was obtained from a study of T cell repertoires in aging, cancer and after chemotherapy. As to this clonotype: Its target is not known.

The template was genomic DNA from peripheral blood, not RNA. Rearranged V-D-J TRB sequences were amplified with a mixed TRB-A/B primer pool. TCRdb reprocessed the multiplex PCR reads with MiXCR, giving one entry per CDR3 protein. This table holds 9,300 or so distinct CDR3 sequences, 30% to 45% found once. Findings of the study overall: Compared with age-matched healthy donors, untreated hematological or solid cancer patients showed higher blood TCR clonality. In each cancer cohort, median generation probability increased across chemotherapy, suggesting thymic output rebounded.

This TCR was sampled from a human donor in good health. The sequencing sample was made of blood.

The CDR3 here is CASSSSGFGTSGPTDTQYF. For the CDR3, the DNA is TGTGCCAGCAGCTCTAGCGGGTTTGGGACTAGCGGACCCACAGATACGCAGTATTTT. V is TRBV12-3 or TRBV12-4 and J is TRBJ2-3; 11 nucleotides match TRBD2. This CDR3 contains 19 residues. V lost 6 bases to trimming and J lost 2 bases; unmatched junction nucleotides: 16.